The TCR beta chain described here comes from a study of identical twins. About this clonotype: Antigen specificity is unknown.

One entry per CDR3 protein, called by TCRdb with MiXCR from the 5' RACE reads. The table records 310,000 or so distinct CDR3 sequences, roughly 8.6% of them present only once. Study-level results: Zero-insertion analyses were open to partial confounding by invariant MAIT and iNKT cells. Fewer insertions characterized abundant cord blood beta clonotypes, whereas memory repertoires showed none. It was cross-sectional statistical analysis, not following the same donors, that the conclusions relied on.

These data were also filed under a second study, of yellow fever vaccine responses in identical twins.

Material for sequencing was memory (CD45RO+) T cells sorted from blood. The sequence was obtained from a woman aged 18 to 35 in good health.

The CDR3 loop is CASKGLAGQETQYF. The DNA for the CDR3 is TGTGCCAGCAAGGGACTAGCGGGGCAAGAGACCCAGTACTTC. The genes are TRBV2 and TRBJ2-5; 13 bases are shared with TRBD2. Germline-derived CDR1 and CDR2 are SNHLY and FYNNEI. The CDR3 sequence is 14 residues long. V was clipped by 7 bases and J by 2 bases; unmatched bases: 1.